The 18 T cell receptor beta chains below all came from one sample that was sequenced in a study of cytomegalovirus exposure and HLA in healthy donors. The PCR made use of 60 Vbeta and 13 Jbeta primers. Produced via immunoSEQ multiplex PCR; TCRdb's table is partial and in-frame only. The table has roughly 120,000 clones, over 65% seen once. Sequencing used PBMCs. The source is a man aged 25 to 45 in good health and CMV-seropositive.

The chain couples TRBV30 to TRBJ1-1; 7 nucleotides agree with TRBD1. Germline V gene data show CDR1 as GTSNPN and CDR2 as SVGIG (reference sequence). Germline trimming cut 3 bases from V and 3 bases from J; bases unmatched to any gene: 4. This CDR3 has 13 amino acids. For the CDR3, the DNA is TGTGCCTGGAGGGAGGGGGCGGACACTGAAGCTTTCTTT. Encoded protein: CAWREGADTEAFF.

The J gene is TRBJ2-7, the V gene TRBV9, with 7 bases that match TRBD1. The ends lost 1 base at V and 6 bases at J; junction bases unmatched: 4. CDR1 SGDLS and CDR2 YYNGEE come from the germline V gene. The CDR3 runs to 13 residues. CDR3 residues: CASSVRQGSEQYF. The CDR3 nucleotides read TGTGCCAGCAGCGTACGACAGGGTAGCGAGCAGTACTTC.

The chain uses TRBV2 and TRBJ1-3; D is uncertain. The germline gives CDR1 SNHLY, CDR2 FYNNEI. The V end lost 9 bases, the J end lost 0 bases, and 12 bases lay between the germline ends. CDR3 length: 14 amino acids. CDR3 region: CARNSAVSGNTIYF. In DNA form, the CDR3 reads TGTGCCAGGAACAGTGCTGTCTCTGGAAACACCATATATTTT.

The J gene is TRBJ2-3, the V gene TRBV4-3; TRBD2 agrees at 8 bases. CDR1 and CDR2 from the germline V gene are LGHNA and YSLEER. The CDR3 has 15 residues. Losses at the gene ends were 1 base for V and 1 base for J; bases not matched to a gene: 1. The CDR3 sequence: CASSQVAGRTDTQYF. The CDR3 DNA is TGCGCCAGCAGCCAAGTAGCGGGGCGCACAGATACGCAGTATTTT.

The gene calls are TRBV9 and TRBJ1-6; D is uncertain. The CDR3 sequence is 13 residues long. The germline CDR1 and CDR2 sequences are SGDLS and YYNGEE. The ends were cut back, 4 bases at V and 10 bases at J, with 12 bases in the middle. CDR3 DNA: TGTGCCAGCAGCCCCGAGCTATACTCACCCCTCCACTTT. This codes for CASSPELYSPLHF.

This clone was counted between two and nine times. The rearrangement links TRBV5-1 to TRBJ2-2; a weak D match, TRBD1 (5 bases). The CDR3 consists of 15 residues. CDR1 SGHRS and CDR2 YFSETQ come from the germline V gene. V was clipped by 2 bases and J by 1 base, with 9 bases between them. DNA of the CDR3: TGCGCCAGCAGCTTCTCACAGGAGAACACCGGGGAGCTGTTTTTT. This encodes CASSFSQENTGELFF.

This chain joins TRBV9 and TRBJ2-1; D unclear. The germline gives CDR1 SGDLS, CDR2 YYNGEE. The CDR3 is 14 residues long. Trimming left V 2 bases short and J 0 bases short, with 6 bases between. CDR3 nucleotide sequence: TGTGCCAGCAGCGTCCTGGCCTCCTACAATGAGCAGTTCTTC. Its protein product is CASSVLASYNEQFF. The full variable domain, with the rest looked up from reference TRBV9 and TRBJ2-1, is DSGVTQTPKHLITATGQRVTLRCSPRSGDLSVYWYQQSLDQGLQFLIQYYNGEERAKGNILERFSAQQFPDLHSELNLSSLELGDSALYFCASSVLASYNEQFFGPGTRLTVL.

The chain recombines TRBV28 with TRBJ2-1; a possible D gene is TRBD1 (5 bases). Germline V gene data show CDR1 as MDHEN and CDR2 as SYDVKM. This CDR3 has 14 residues. With 10 bases removed from V and 0 bases from J, the gap between germline ends came to 13 bases. CDR3 residues: CATQGPSSYNEQFF. CDR3 DNA sequence: TGTGCCACCCAGGGCCCTAGCTCCTACAATGAGCAGTTCTTC.

The chain carries TRBV11-2 and TRBJ2-5, with 10 bases matching TRBD1. V dropped 4 bases and J dropped 4; count of bases not matched to a gene: 6. CDR1 and CDR2 (germline): SGHAT, FQNNGV. The CDR3 extends over 15 amino acids. CDR3 DNA sequence: TGTGCCAGCAGCTGGGGACAGGGGCAGGGAGAGACCCAGTACTTC. It specifies CASSWGQGQGETQYF.

As to this clone: One end of the junction varies from germline; a read error may be responsible. The sample has other DNA sequences that encode this CDR3 too. The chain combines TRBV6-1 with TRBJ2-3, with 12 bases that match TRBD2. Looked up from germline, CDR1 is MNHNS and CDR2 is SASEGT. The CDR3 has 17 amino acids. CDR3 sequence: CASSGGPLAGGTDTQYF. The DNA of the CDR3 is TGCGCCAGCAGTGGTGGGCCACTAGCGGGGGGAACAGATACGCAGTATTTT.

This clone was seen once. V is TRBV7-3 and J is TRBJ1-6; 10 bases fit TRBD1. The CDR3 consists of 14 residues. Germline V gene lookup returns CDR1 SGHTA and CDR2 FQGTGA. V shed 5 bases and J 8 bases; nucleotides not matched to a gene: 3. For the CDR3, the DNA is TGTGCCAGCAGCGTCGGACAGGGGGATTCACCCCTCCACTTT. This translates into CASSVGQGDSPLHF.

The gene calls are TRBV28 and TRBJ2-7; 7 bases are a match to TRBD1. The V and J ends lost 6 bases and 0 bases, in that order; junction bases with no gene match: 11. This CDR3 spans 16 amino acids. Germline CDR1 is MDHEN and CDR2 is SYDVKM. The chain's CDR3 is CASSPSGTVLSYEQYF. The CDR3 nucleotides read TGTGCCAGCAGCCCCTCAGGGACAGTACTCTCCTACGAGCAGTACTTC.

This chain links TRBV19 with TRBJ1-1; no firm D call. With 3 bases removed from V and 2 bases from J, the gap between germline ends came to 10 bases. In germline, CDR1 is LNHDA, CDR2 SQIVND (reference sequence). This CDR3 contains 14 residues. CDR3 protein: CASSIMTPNTEAFF. CDR3 bases: TGTGCCAGTAGTATTATGACACCCAACACTGAAGCTTTCTTT.

The chain uses TRBV6-5 and TRBJ1-2; TRBD1 agrees at 8 bases. There are 15 residues in the CDR3. CDR1 MNHEY and CDR2 SVGAGI come from the germline V gene. V trimming: 3 bases; J trimming: 6 bases; junction bases outside the gene matches: 9. The CDR3: CASSYFYGQGNGYTF. The CDR3 DNA is TGTGCCAGCAGTTATTTCTACGGACAGGGAAATGGCTACACCTTC.

This clone was counted a few times. This chain links TRBV2 with TRBJ1-4, with TRBD1 matching over 9 bases. The junction had 13 bases not matched to a gene; V was cut back by 7 bases and J by 1 base. CDR1 and CDR2 (germline): SNHLY, FYNNEI. The CDR3 loop spans 18 amino acids. The CDR3 nucleotides read TGTGCCAGCAACCTTCGGACAGGGGCCCCCAAAACTAATGAAAAACTGTTTTTT. Amino acid sequence: CASNLRTGAPKTNEKLFF.

The J gene is TRBJ1-5, the V gene TRBV4-3; D gene uncertain. V lost 1 base and J 5 bases, leaving 12 bases between the germline ends. Germline CDR1 is LGHNA and CDR2 is YSLEER. The CDR3 is 15 amino acids. CDR3 in DNA: TGCGCCAGCAGCCAAGGGATTCAGGCAGATCAGCCCCAGCATTTT. Translated: CASSQGIQADQPQHF.

The V call is TRBV27, the J call TRBJ1-6; D is unresolved. V was trimmed by 2 bases and J by 8 bases, leaving 7 bases between them. CDR1 and CDR2 (germline): MNHEY, SMNVEV (reference sequence). This CDR3 spans 13 amino acids. CDR3 sequence (DNA): TGTGCCAGCAGTTTAACTGTGTATTCACCCCTCCACTTT. Its protein product is CASSLTVYSPLHF.

The rearrangement links TRBV19 to TRBJ1-5, with D perhaps matching TRBD1 (6 bases). The CDR3 length is 13 residues. Trimming cost V 9 bases and J 7 bases, with 16 bases left between them. Germline CDR1 and CDR2: LNHDA and SQIVND (reference sequence). The CDR3 spells CASAPGEGQPQHF. The CDR3 region has the DNA TGTGCCAGCGCCCCAGGGGAGGGGCAGCCCCAGCATTTT.